The 15 T cell receptor beta chains below all came from one sample that was sequenced in a study of blood T cells in healthy people across ages. Using a J-beta primer mix together with a sample-barcoded 5' primer, a second PCR was run for about 6 to 11 cycles. TCRdb re-analysed the 5' RACE reads in MiXCR, keeping a single row per CDR3 protein. The table lists about a million distinct CDR3 sequences, roughly 43% of them singletons, with roughly 12% in the top ten. Sequenced input: blood. These receptors were obtained from a man aged 25 to 40 in good health.

For this clonotype: A read error may be the cause here, since a much bigger clone is one base away. This chain connects TRBV15 to TRBJ1-2; 7 bases fit TRBD1. The CDR3 sequence is 13 residues long. Germline V gene data show CDR1 as LNHNV and CDR2 as YYDKDF (reference sequence). J was trimmed by 1 base and V by 5 bases; bases with no gene match: 1. The CDR3 DNA is TGTGCCACCAGCCGGGACAGTAACTATGGCTACACCTTC. It codes for CATSRDSNYGYTF.

This chain connects TRBV30 to TRBJ2-1; 11 bases are shared with TRBD2. In germline, CDR1 is GTSNPN, CDR2 SVGIG (reference sequence). This CDR3 is built from 14 residues. The trim removed 5 bases at V and 8 bases at J, leaving 8 bases unmatched. The CDR3 spells CAWGTSGRFYEQFF. The CDR3 coding sequence is TGTGCCTGGGGAACTAGCGGGAGATTCTATGAGCAGTTCTTC.

The chain couples TRBV10-3 to TRBJ2-4; 9 bases are a match to TRBD2. Trimming at V came to 5 bases and at J to 5 bases, leaving 7 bases not matched to a gene. Germline lookup yields CDR1 ENHRY and CDR2 SYGVKD. This CDR3 is 15 amino acids long. The DNA of the CDR3 is TGTGCCATCAGTCCCTTGGCGGGGGGGGAAAACATTCAGTACTTC. Protein sequence: CAISPLAGGENIQYF.

The chain joins TRBV14 to TRBJ2-1; 8 positions match TRBD1. The germline CDR1 and CDR2 sequences are SGHDN and FVKESK. The CDR3 is 14 residues long. V lost 3 bases, J lost 9 bases, and 7 bases stayed unmatched. The CDR3, as DNA: TGTGCCAGCAGCCAGGGGGACAGGAGAGTTGAGCAGTTCTTC. Its protein product is CASSQGDRRVEQFF.

This clonotype has only a few counts. This sequence joins TRBV15 and TRBJ2-7; D gene uncertain. Germline values: CDR1 LNHNV, CDR2 YYDKDF (reference sequence). Between the trimmed V and J ends, which lost 4 bases and 3 bases, there was a span of 19 bases. The CDR3 totals 16 residues. The CDR3 bases are TGTGCCACCAGCACCCTCCCAGGTGCTTGGGGCTACGAGCAGTACTTC. Protein sequence: CATSTLPGAWGYEQYF.

The CDR3 protein is CASSLDPTGIGADTQYF. DNA for the CDR3: TGTGCCAGCAGCTTGGATCCTACAGGGATAGGAGCAGATACGCAGTATTTT. This chain links TRBV5-6 with TRBJ2-3, with a possible D match to TRBD1 (6 bases). The V gene's germline CDR1 is SGHDT and CDR2 YYEEEE. The CDR3 consists of 17 residues. V shed 0 bases and J shed 4 bases, with 18 bases lying between them. The whole variable domain, filled in from reference TRBV5-6 and TRBJ2-3, reads DAGVTQSPTHLIKTRGQQVTLRCSPKSGHDTVSWYQQALGQGPQFIFQYYEEEERQRGNFPDRFSGHQFPNYSSELNVNALLLGDSALYLCASSLDPTGIGADTQYFGPGTRLTVL.

This clonotype was recorded at least ten times. The rearrangement links TRBV7-3 to TRBJ2-1; 15 bases are a match to TRBD2. Germline assignment: CDR1 SGHTA and CDR2 FQGTGA. CDR3 length: 18 residues. Trimming at V came to 3 bases and at J to 7 bases, leaving 10 bases not matched to a gene. CDR3 residues: CASSFTGLAGGRWNEQFF. The CDR3 nucleotides are TGTGCCAGCAGCTTTACTGGACTAGCGGGGGGGCGGTGGAATGAGCAGTTCTTC.

This clonotype appeared a few times. V gene TRBV2 combines with J gene TRBJ2-7, with TRBD2 as a possible D gene (6 bases). With 6 bases removed from V and 6 bases from J, the gap between germline ends came to 18 bases. Germline V gene sequence: CDR1 SNHLY, CDR2 FYNNEI. This CDR3 spans 14 amino acids. CDR3 amino acids: CASRGGTNSPEQYF. The CDR3, as DNA: TGTGCCAGCAGGGGCGGGACCAACTCGCCCGAGCAGTACTTC.

With regard to this clonotype: The junction shows a germline mismatch at one end, possibly a read error. The gene calls are TRBV5-1 and TRBJ1-2; TRBD1 aligns across 9 bases. CDR3 size: 15 residues. The germline V gene has CDR1 SGHRS and CDR2 YFSETQ. The DNA for the CDR3 is TGCGCCCGCAGCTTGGTTGGGACAGGGAGCTATGGCTACACCTTC. It encodes CARSLVGTGSYGYTF. Complete variable domain (other parts from reference TRBV5-1 and TRBJ1-2): KAGVTQTPRYLIKTRGQQVTLSCSPISGHRSVSWYQQTPGQGLQFLFEYFSETQRNKGNFPGRFSGRQFSNSRSEMNVSTLELGDSALYLCARSLVGTGSYGYTFGSGTRLTVV.

J is TRBJ2-1 and V is TRBV3-1; a possible D gene is TRBD2 (6 bases). The CDR3 extends over 15 amino acids. V lost 1 base and J lost 3, with 10 bases in between. Germline CDR1 LGHDT, CDR2 YNNKEL (reference sequence). The CDR3 DNA sequence: TGTGCCAGCAGCCAAGGCAGGGAGGACTACAATGAGCAGTTCTTC. Its translation is CASSQGREDYNEQFF.

This clonotype was observed a few times. The CDR3 DNA is TGCGCCAGCAGCCCCAACCGCGGGGGGGCTGGAGATACGCAGTATTTT. This codes for CASSPNRGGAGDTQYF. J is TRBJ2-3 and V is TRBV5-1; 9 nucleotides agree with TRBD2. The CDR3 spans 16 residues. Unmatched junction bases numbered 11, after V lost 4 bases and J lost 5 bases. Per germline, CDR1 SGHRS and CDR2 YFSETQ. The full variable domain, rest sourced from reference TRBV5-1 and TRBJ2-3, is KAGVTQTPRYLIKTRGQQVTLSCSPISGHRSVSWYQQTPGQGLQFLFEYFSETQRNKGNFPGRFSGRQFSNSRSEMNVSTLELGDSALYLCASSPNRGGAGDTQYFGPGTRLTVL.

The V gene is TRBV24-1, the J gene TRBJ2-7; a weak D match, TRBD1 (5 bases). The closer fit of TRBJ2-5 to the DNA end suggests the J call may be wrong. The CDR3 sequence is 15 residues long. Germline assignment: CDR1 KGHDR and CDR2 SFDVKD. DNA for the CDR3: TGTGCCACCAGTGATCTGACAGAACTCCAAGAGACCCAGTACTTC. Translation gives CATSDLTELQETQYF.

The chain couples TRBV20-1 to TRBJ2-7, with D unresolved. The CDR3 runs to 12 residues. V was trimmed by 4 bases and J by 2 bases, leaving 9 bases between them. Germline V gene sequence: CDR1 DFQATT, CDR2 SNEGSKA (reference sequence). The CDR3 coding sequence is TGCAGTGCTACCAGGCCGACCTACGAGCAGTACTTC. Its protein product is CSATRPTYEQYF.

The sample holds a few counts of this clonotype. The chain is built from TRBV12-3 or TRBV12-4 and TRBJ1-5, with D possibly TRBD1 on 5 matching bases. V was pared by 6 bases and J by 3 bases, with 15 bases between. This CDR3 region has 15 residues. CDR3 coding DNA: TGTGCCAGCAGCCCGGATGGGACTTTCAATCAGCCCCAGCATTTT. It yields the protein CASSPDGTFNQPQHF.

Turning to this clonotype: At one end, the junction sequence differs from germline, possibly due to a read error. This chain joins TRBV7-9 and TRBJ2-4; D call uncertain. The V gene's germline CDR1 is SEHNR and CDR2 FQNEAQ (reference sequence). This CDR3 contains 14 residues. CDR3 in DNA: TGTGCCAGCAGTTTACCGGGTCAGGTCGACATTCGGTACTTC. Its translation is CASSLPGQVDIRYF.